This is a list of T cell receptor beta chains from one sample in a study of control samples from healthy donors and cancer patients. The table came from immunoSEQ multiplex PCR; TCRdb's copy has only in-frame clones and leaves some out. The table shows 90,000 or so clones, with less than 90% occurring only once. The source material was blood. The receptors come from a woman aged 55 to 70 in good health. CDR3s include the opening cysteine and the closing phenylalanine or tryptophan. The D gene is left open where the match is weak. Size values are once, few and many counts, or a class for expanded clones, and some rows have none.

TGTGCCAGTAGTACCAGCGGACGGGAGTGGGCTGAAGCTTTCTTT	CASSTSGREWAEAFF	TRBJ1-1	-	TRBV19	-
TGTGCCAGCTCCCTTCGGACTAGACGTCAAGAGACCCAGTACTTC	CASSLRTRRQETQYF	TRBJ2-5	-	TRBV11-3	TRBD2
TGTGCCAGCAGCCGACAGGGGGTAGCCGGGGAGCTGTTTTTT	CASSRQGVAGELFF	TRBJ2-2	-	TRBV9	TRBD1
TGTGCCAGCAGTCCCCCCATGCGGATGTCTGAAGCTTTCTTT	CASSPPMRMSEAFF	TRBJ1-1	-	TRBV28	-
TGTGCCAGCACAGGGTGGGACACCGGGGAGCTGTTTTTT	CASTGWDTGELFF	TRBJ2-2	-	TRBV2	-
TGTGCCAGCAGCTTAGGCCTTCAAAATCCAGATACGCAGTATTTT	CASSLGLQNPDTQYF	TRBJ2-3	few	TRBV11-3	-
TGTGCCAGCAGTCCCCAGCGGGCGCCCTACAATGAGCAGTTCTTC	CASSPQRAPYNEQFF	TRBJ2-1	-	TRBV6-6	-
TGTGCCAGCTCACCCAGTACTGCAGAGACCCAGTACTTC	CASSPSTAETQYF	TRBJ2-5	-	TRBV18	-
TGCGCCAGCAGCTCCGACCCTGGGGCCTACGAGCAGTACTTC	CASSSDPGAYEQYF	TRBJ2-7	-	TRBV5-1	-
TGCGCCAGCAGCTTGGGTGCAGGGTTCACTGAAGCTTTCTTT	CASSLGAGFTEAFF	TRBJ1-1	-	TRBV5-1	-
TGCAGCGTTCGGAGGGTGTCGAACACTGAAGCTTTCTTT	CSVRRVSNTEAFF	TRBJ1-1	once	TRBV29-1	-
TGTGCCAGCAGCTTATCGAGCTCTGGAAACACCATATATTTT	CASSLSSSGNTIYF	TRBJ1-3	-	TRBV7-3	-
TGTGCCAGCAGTGAACGGAACAATGAGCAGTTCTTC	CASSERNNEQFF	TRBJ2-1	-	TRBV2	-
TGTGCCAGCAGCTTAGATCGGCTAGCGGCATCACCAGATACGCAGTATTTT	CASSLDRLAASPDTQYF	TRBJ2-3	-	TRBV11-2	TRBD2
TGCAGCGTACGGAGAGGGGTTGGAGGGAGTCCCAAAAACATTCAGTACTTC	CSVRRGVGGSPKNIQYF	TRBJ2-4	few	TRBV29-1	-
TGTGCCAGCAGCGGGACAAGCTCTGGAAACACCATATATTTT	CASSGTSSGNTIYF	TRBJ1-3	once	TRBV6-6	-
TGTGCCAGCAGTAGGGGGGCGACGACTGAAGCTTTCTTT	CASSRGATTEAFF	TRBJ1-1	-	TRBV7-9	-
TGTGCCAGTAGCCATGACACAGATACGCAGTATTTT	CASSHDTDTQYF	TRBJ2-3	-	TRBV19	-
TGCGCCAGCAGCTTGGACGCCCAGGGGTACACCTTC	CASSLDAQGYTF	TRBJ1-2	-	TRBV5-1	-
TGTGCCAGCAACGCCCCTGCGTGGATGAGCGGGCAGTTCTTC	CASNAPAWMSGQFF	TRBJ2-1	-	TRBV28	-
TGTGCCAGCAGTTACCCCTACATAGGTGCTGAAGCTTTCTTT	CASSYPYIGAEAFF	TRBJ1-1	once	TRBV6-5	-
TGCGCCAGCAGCCAAGGCCACAATCAGCCCCAGCATTTT	CASSQGHNQPQHF	TRBJ1-5	-	TRBV4-1	-
TGTGCCAGTAGTAAACGGCAGTACGCTAGCACAGATACGCAGTATTTT	CASSKRQYASTDTQYF	TRBJ2-3	-	TRBV19	-
TGCGCCAGCAGCTTGGTGGCGGACGGGGCCGAGCAGTACTTC	CASSLVADGAEQYF	TRBJ2-7	few	TRBV5-1	-
TGTGCCAGCAGCTTCGGGACCGAAGAGCAGTACTTC	CASSFGTEEQYF	TRBJ2-7	-	TRBV7-8	-
TGCGCCAGCAGGCTAACCCACACGGACACAGATACGCAGTATTTT	CASRLTHTDTDTQYF	TRBJ2-3	once	TRBV5-1	-
TGTGCCAGCAGCCCCAGGCGGGAGGCGCAGCAGTACTTC	CASSPRREAQQYF	TRBJ2-7	-	TRBV7-2	TRBD2
TGTGCCAGCAGGGACAGGGGGCCCCCGACCTACGAGCAGTACTTC	CASRDRGPPTYEQYF	TRBJ2-7	-	TRBV28	TRBD1
TGTGCCAGCAGGCGGACTAGCGGGAGTAATGGAGAGACCCAGTACTTC	CASRRTSGSNGETQYF	TRBJ2-5	-	TRBV4-2	TRBD2
TGTGCCAGCAGCCGGGGACAGGGACGTGACGGGGAGCTGTTTTTT	CASSRGQGRDGELFF	TRBJ2-2	-	TRBV3-1/TRBV3-2	TRBD1
TGTGCCAGCAGCGGGGGGGCTGGGGAGACCCAGTACTTC	CASSGGAGETQYF	TRBJ2-5	-	TRBV11-3	-
TGTGCCAGCAGTTTATTCGGATCCAATCAGCCCCAGCATTTT	CASSLFGSNQPQHF	TRBJ1-5	-	TRBV27	-
TGCGCCAGCAGCTTGATAGGGACAGGGGGCGAAGAGCAGTACTTC	CASSLIGTGGEEQYF	TRBJ2-7	once	TRBV5-1	TRBD1
TGTGCCAGCAGCTTAGCGTGGGGGACCTCGTGGGAGACCCAGTACTTC	CASSLAWGTSWETQYF	TRBJ2-5	-	TRBV7-6	-
TGTGCCAGCAGCCCTGAGGGACCTCATCCCCTCAATGAAAAACTGTTTTTT	CASSPEGPHPLNEKLFF	TRBJ1-4	-	TRBV4-2	-
TGTGCCAGCAGTGACGGGGACCGTGAGTATTCACCCCTCCACTTT	CASSDGDREYSPLHF	TRBJ1-6	-	TRBV6-1	-
TGTGCCAGCAGCTTATCAGGGCCTAACTATGGCTACACCTTC	CASSLSGPNYGYTF	TRBJ1-2	-	TRBV7-2	-
TGTGCCAGCTCACCGACGACAGGGACCGAGACCCAGTACTTC	CASSPTTGTETQYF	TRBJ2-5	-	TRBV18	TRBD1